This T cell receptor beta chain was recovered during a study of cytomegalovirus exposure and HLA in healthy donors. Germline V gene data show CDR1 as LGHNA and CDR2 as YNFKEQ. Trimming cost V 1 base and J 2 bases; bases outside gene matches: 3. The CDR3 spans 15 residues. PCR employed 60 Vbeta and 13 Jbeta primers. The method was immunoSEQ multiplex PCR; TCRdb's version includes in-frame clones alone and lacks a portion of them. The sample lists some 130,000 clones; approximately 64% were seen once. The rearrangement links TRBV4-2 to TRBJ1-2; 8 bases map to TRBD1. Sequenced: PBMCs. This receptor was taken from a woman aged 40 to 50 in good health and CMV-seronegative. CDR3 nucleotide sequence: TGTGCCAGCAGCCAAGTCCCAGGGGGCAACTATGGCTACACCTTC. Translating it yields CASSQVPGGNYGYTF.